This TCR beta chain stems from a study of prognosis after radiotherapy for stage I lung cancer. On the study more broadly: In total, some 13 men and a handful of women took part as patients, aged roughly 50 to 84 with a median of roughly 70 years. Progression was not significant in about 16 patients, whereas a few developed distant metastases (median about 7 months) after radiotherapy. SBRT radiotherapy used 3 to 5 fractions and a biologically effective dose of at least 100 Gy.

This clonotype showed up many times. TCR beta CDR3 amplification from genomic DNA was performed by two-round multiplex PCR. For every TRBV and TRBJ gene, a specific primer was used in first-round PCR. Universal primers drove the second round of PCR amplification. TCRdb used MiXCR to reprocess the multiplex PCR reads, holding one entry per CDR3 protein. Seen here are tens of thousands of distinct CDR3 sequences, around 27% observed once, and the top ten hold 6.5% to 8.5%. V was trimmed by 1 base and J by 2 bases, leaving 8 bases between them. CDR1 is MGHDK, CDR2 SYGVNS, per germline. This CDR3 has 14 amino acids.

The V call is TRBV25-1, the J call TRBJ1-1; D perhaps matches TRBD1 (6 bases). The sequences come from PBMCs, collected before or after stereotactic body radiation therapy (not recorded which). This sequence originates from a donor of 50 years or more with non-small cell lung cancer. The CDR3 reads CASSESTGNTEAFF. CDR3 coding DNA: TGTGCCAGCAGTGAATCGACAGGAAACACTGAAGCTTTCTTT.